The 8 T cell receptor beta chains in this list originate from one sample, sequenced in a study of cytomegalovirus exposure and HLA in healthy donors (dated by TCRdb to 2015 to 2018). Receptor libraries were prepared by the immunoSEQ multiplex PCR assay. A mixture of 60 forward primers for TCR Vbeta segments and 13 reverse primers for TCR Jbeta segments was used in the multiplex PCR. Imported from immuneACCESS, the table was reduced by TCRdb to in-frame sequences with V and J called. These copies leave out some clones; in studies compared against another copy, an unresolved V gene accounts for under half, and the cause of the remainder is not known. The sample profile shows about 94,000 clones; around 8% of them were found once. The ten most abundant clones make up 2% to 2.5% of the sample. Sequences were obtained from PBMCs. The receptors come from a man between 45 and 60 years old in good health and CMV-seronegative.

This clone appeared a few times. This chain connects TRBV6-6 to TRBJ1-5, with D tentatively TRBD1 (6 bases). With 2 bases removed from V and 2 bases from J, the gap between germline ends came to 10 bases. From germline, CDR1 is MNHNY and CDR2 SVGAGI (reference sequence). The CDR3 length is 15 residues. DNA of the CDR3: TGTGCCAGCAGTTACCCGTCAGGGGGCAATCAGCCCCAGCATTTT. This encodes CASSYPSGGNQPQHF.

This chain joins TRBV11-2 and TRBJ2-5; D is perhaps TRBD1 (6 bases). The length of the CDR3 is 13 residues. Germline CDR1 reads SGHAT; CDR2 reads FQNNGV. V lost 3 bases, J lost 5 bases, and 10 bases lay in between. CDR3 coding DNA: TGTGCCAGCAGCTTTGGCCAGGGGGAGACCCAGTACTTC. Its protein product is CASSFGQGETQYF.

This chain uses TRBV28 with TRBJ2-5; 8 bases are shared with TRBD2. CDR1 MDHEN and CDR2 SYDVKM come from the germline V gene. This CDR3 region has 14 residues. The J segment lost 2 bases and the V segment lost 7 bases, leaving 6 bases of the junction unmatched. The CDR3 loop is CASKSGGIQETQYF. Here the CDR3 DNA reads TGTGCCAGCAAAAGCGGGGGAATACAAGAGACCCAGTACTTC.

This clone has more than one count but fewer than ten. The DNA for the CDR3 is TGTGCCAGCAGGATGGACAGGGGGCTGGAGACCCAGTACTTC. Translating gives CASRMDRGLETQYF. J is TRBJ2-5 and V is TRBV6-1, with TRBD1 identical over 11 bases. Germline V gives CDR1 MNHNS, CDR2 SASEGT. Trimming at V came to 6 bases and at J to 5 bases, leaving 5 bases not matched to a gene. The CDR3 is made up of 14 amino acids.

This clone was picked up a small number of times. The CDR3: CASTATGGDGYTF. As DNA, the CDR3 is TGTGCCAGCACCGCGACAGGGGGCGATGGCTACACCTTC. This chain joins TRBV2 and TRBJ1-2; 10 nucleotides line up with TRBD1. V shed 7 bases, J shed 6 bases, and the junction held 5 bases outside the gene matches. The CDR3 is 13 residues long. In germline, CDR1 is SNHLY, CDR2 FYNNEI.

This clone has only a few counts. The chain has TRBV2 and TRBJ2-1, with 13 bases that match TRBD2. Losses at the gene ends were 4 bases for V and 0 bases for J; bases not matched to a gene: 0. Per germline, CDR1 SNHLY and CDR2 FYNNEI. CDR3 length: 16 amino acids. Here the CDR3 DNA reads TGTGCCAGCAGTGGGACTAGCGGGAGCTCCTACAATGAGCAGTTCTTC. Its translation: CASSGTSGSSYNEQFF.

This chain joins TRBV19 and TRBJ2-2; weak D call: TRBD1 (6 bases). Germline CDR1 and CDR2: LNHDA and SQIVND (reference sequence). Trimming left V 6 bases short and J 3 bases short, with 14 bases between. This CDR3 is built from 15 residues. The CDR3 is CASRLDRSHTGELFF. CDR3 coding DNA: TGTGCCAGTAGATTAGACAGGAGTCACACCGGGGAGCTGTTTTTT.

J is TRBJ2-5 and V is TRBV11-1; TRBD2 aligns across 7 bases. CDR1 and CDR2 (germline): SGHAT, FQDESV (reference sequence). With 7 bases clipped from V and 5 bases from J, the junction kept 10 bases outside the gene matches. The CDR3 is 14 residues long. Here the CDR3 reads CASTARREGETQYF. DNA for the CDR3: TGTGCCAGCACCGCCCGCAGGGAGGGGGAGACCCAGTACTTC.